Below are 17 T cell receptor beta chains sequenced from a single sample in a study of cytomegalovirus exposure and HLA in healthy donors. The study ran its PCR with 60 Vbeta and 13 Jbeta primers. Generated by immunoSEQ multiplex PCR, the TCRdb table keeps only in-frame clones and is missing some. The sample lists approximately 150,000 clones, roughly three quarters occurring once. The specimen sequenced was PBMCs. The receptors were sampled from a woman aged 18-29 years in good health and CMV-seronegative.

Note on this clone: Within the sample, other DNA sequences also encode this same CDR3. The rearrangement joins TRBV19 to TRBJ2-1, with 8 bases lining up with TRBD1. V trimming: 8 bases; J trimming: 4 bases; junction bases outside the gene matches: 10. The CDR3 runs to 15 residues. Germline lookup yields CDR1 LNHDA and CDR2 SQIVND (reference sequence). CDR3 coding DNA: TGTGCCAGTCGCTCCGGGCAGGGGGCTTACAATGAGCAGTTCTTC. Translating it yields CASRSGQGAYNEQFF.

This clone turned up a few times. J is TRBJ2-1 and V is TRBV11-2, with 7 bases identical to TRBD2. CDR1 is SGHAT and CDR2 is FQNNGV in the germline V gene. The CDR3 has 18 amino acids. Trimming took 5 bases from V and 4 from J; bases not matched to a gene: 17. CDR3 loop: CASSISGHGVKLYNEQFF. CDR3 bases: TGTGCCAGCAGCATTAGCGGGCACGGCGTGAAACTTTACAATGAGCAGTTCTTC.

The rearrangement links TRBV7-2 to TRBJ2-3; the match to TRBD2 covers 8 bases. CDR3 length equals 14 residues. With 4 bases clipped from V and 0 bases from J, the junction kept 0 bases outside the gene matches. Germline V CDR1 and CDR2: SGHTA, FQGNSA. The CDR3 coding sequence is TGTGCCAGCAGCTCGGGAGGGAGCACAGATACGCAGTATTTT. It yields the protein CASSSGGSTDTQYF.

The V call is TRBV7-9, the J call TRBJ1-2, with 12 positions matching TRBD1. CDR3 size: 17 residues. The germline V gene encodes CDR1 SEHNR and CDR2 FQNEAQ (reference sequence). With 3 bases clipped from V and 2 bases from J, the junction kept 7 bases outside the gene matches. CDR3 protein: CASSFRDRGHTNYGYTF. As DNA, the CDR3 is TGTGCCAGCAGCTTCCGGGACAGGGGGCACACCAACTATGGCTACACCTTC.

The chain joins TRBV14 to TRBJ1-2; D is uncertain. The length of the CDR3 is 12 residues. Germline V gives CDR1 SGHDN, CDR2 FVKESK. Trimming pared 4 bases from V and 1 base from J, leaving 4 bases between. The DNA for the CDR3 is TGTGCCAGCAGCCTGAGTAACTATGGCTACACCTTC. It specifies CASSLSNYGYTF.

J is TRBJ2-7 and V is TRBV2; 9 bases agree with TRBD2. The CDR3 loop spans 13 amino acids. With V trimmed by 10 bases and J by 2 bases, 6 bases remained unmatched. In germline, CDR1 is SNHLY, CDR2 FYNNEI. CDR3 protein: CATIIAGAYEQYF. CDR3 in DNA: TGTGCCACCATTATAGCGGGGGCCTACGAGCAGTACTTC.

The chain is built from TRBV6-6 and TRBJ1-1, with D uncertain. This CDR3 region has 16 residues. CDR1 and CDR2 (germline): MNHNY, SVGAGI (reference sequence). Trimming removed 0 bases at V and 1 base at J, with 12 bases between. The DNA of the CDR3 is TGTGCCAGCAGTTACTCGGGCAGGCCCGGGAACACTGAAGCTTTCTTT. Encoded protein: CASSYSGRPGNTEAFF.

This chain joins TRBV19 and TRBJ2-3, with TRBD2 identical over 7 bases. The CDR3 has 15 residues. Germline trimming cut 7 bases from V and 3 bases from J; bases unmatched to any gene: 10. Germline CDR1 LNHDA, CDR2 SQIVND (reference sequence). CDR3 loop: CASNQGTTETDTQYF. In DNA form, the CDR3 reads TGTGCCAGTAATCAAGGGACTACGGAGACAGATACGCAGTATTTT. The variable domain in full, with the rest retrieved from reference TRBV19 and TRBJ2-3, is DGGITQSPKYLFRKEGQNVTLSCEQNLNHDAMYWYRQDPGQGLRLIYYSQIVNDFQKGDIAEGYSVSREKKESFPLTVTSAQKNPTAFYLCASNQGTTETDTQYFGPGTRLTVL.

The chain carries TRBV30 and TRBJ1-2, with a possible D match to TRBD1 (5 bases). Germline CDR1 is GTSNPN and CDR2 is SVGIG (reference sequence). This CDR3 spans 15 amino acids. With 4 bases removed from V and 2 bases from J, the gap between germline ends came to 17 bases. The CDR3, as DNA: TGTGCCTGGAACCCCGTCGGGGGAGGGAACTATGGCTACACCTTC. Translation gives CAWNPVGGGNYGYTF.

This chain joins TRBV27 and TRBJ1-1, with D unclear. CDR1 and CDR2 (germline): MNHEY, SMNVEV (reference sequence). The ends were cut back, 6 bases at V and 4 bases at J, with 18 bases in the middle. CDR3 length: 15 residues. The CDR3 DNA sequence: TGTGCCAGCAGCCTCAGCCCCGGGGTGGGCACTGAAGCTTTCTTT. Translation gives CASSLSPGVGTEAFF.

This clone has a handful of counts. This sequence joins TRBV6-6 and TRBJ2-1, with TRBD1 matching 8 bases. The CDR3 is 15 residues long. V dropped 1 base and J dropped 8; count of bases not matched to a gene: 7. From germline, CDR1 is MNHNY and CDR2 SVGAGI (reference sequence). CDR3 nucleotide sequence: TGTGCCAGCAGTTACTTCCAGGGGGCATCATATGAGCAGTTCTTC. Residues: CASSYFQGASYEQFF.

V gene TRBV2 combines with J gene TRBJ2-5; 8 bases align to TRBD2. This CDR3 has 13 residues. J was trimmed by 4 bases and V by 7 bases; bases with no gene match: 5. Germline lookup yields CDR1 SNHLY and CDR2 FYNNEI. CDR3 DNA sequence: TGTGCCAGCAAGCTTCTAGCGGGAGAGACCCAGTACTTC. Translation gives CASKLLAGETQYF.

The chain uses TRBV30 and TRBJ2-7; D gene uncertain. This CDR3 region has 14 residues. Trimming shortened V by 1 base and J by 2 bases, and 12 bases separated the two germline ends. Germline assignment: CDR1 GTSNPN and CDR2 SVGIG (reference sequence). CDR3 amino acids: CAWSGLSFPYEQYF. The DNA of the CDR3 is TGTGCCTGGAGTGGACTGTCGTTCCCCTACGAGCAGTACTTC.

A few counts support this clone. This rearrangement joins TRBV5-6 to TRBJ1-5; the D gene is possibly TRBD1 (5 bases). The CDR3 covers 14 residues. Germline V gene data show CDR1 as SGHDT and CDR2 as YYEEEE. Trimming took 0 bases from V and 7 from J, leaving 11 bases between them. Here the CDR3 reads CASSLGRGGQPQHF. In nucleotides, the CDR3 is TGTGCCAGCAGCTTGGGGAGGGGCGGCCAGCCCCAGCATTTT.

V and J are TRBV18 and TRBJ1-5; 7 positions match TRBD1. The germline V gene encodes CDR1 KGHSH and CDR2 LQKENI. With 3 bases clipped from V and 2 bases from J, the junction kept 1 base outside the gene matches. The CDR3 runs to 14 residues. CDR3 sequence (DNA): TGTGCCAGCTCACCCGGGACAGGCAATCAGCCCCAGCATTTT. This encodes CASSPGTGNQPQHF.

The chain combines TRBV4-1 with TRBJ2-6; maybe TRBD2 (5 bases). The germline V and J ends were trimmed by 6 bases and 0 bases, with 6 bases remaining between them. The CDR3 runs 14 residues. The germline V gene has CDR1 MGHRA and CDR2 YSYEKL. The CDR3 reads CASRGSSGANVLTF. CDR3 DNA sequence: TGCGCCAGCAGGGGGAGCTCTGGGGCCAACGTCCTGACTTTC.

The rearrangement joins TRBV10-2 to TRBJ2-2; TRBD2 agrees at 7 bases. The ends lost 2 bases at V and 6 bases at J; junction bases unmatched: 6. The germline V gene encodes CDR1 WSHSY and CDR2 SAAADI. CDR3 size: 15 residues. The CDR3 DNA reads as TGCGCCAGCAGTGAGCCCGGGAGGACCGCCGGGGAGCTGTTTTTT. Translated, it gives CASSEPGRTAGELFF.